Below are 3 T cell receptor beta chains sequenced from a single sample in a study of blood T cell repertoires in COVID-19. This table comes from immunoSEQ multiplex PCR, and its TCRdb copy is limited to in-frame clones, with some not included. The sample holds more than 95,000 clones, over 70% seen once. Material: peripheral blood. These receptors were taken from a human donor in a cohort sampled during active or convalescent COVID-19.

The CDR3 reads CASSWEQGYEQYF. DNA for the CDR3: TGTGCCAGCAGCTGGGAACAGGGGTACGAGCAGTACTTC. The rearrangement joins TRBV7-6 to TRBJ2-7; TRBD1 agrees at 7 bases. Per the germline V gene, CDR1 is SGHVS and CDR2 is FNYEAQ. The CDR3 consists of 13 residues. J lost 4 bases, V lost 4 bases, and 4 bases had no gene match. The full variable domain, rest sourced from reference TRBV7-6 and TRBJ2-7, is GAGVSQSPRYKVTKRGQDVALRCDPISGHVSLYWYRQALGQGPEFLTYFNYEAQQDKSGLPNDRFSAERPEGSISTLTIQRTEQRDSAMYRCASSWEQGYEQYFGPGTRLTVT.

This rearrangement joins TRBV11-3 to TRBJ2-7, with a possible D match to TRBD1 (6 bases). Between the trimmed V and J ends, which lost 3 bases and 0 bases, there was a span of 18 bases. CDR1 is SGHNT and CDR2 is YENEEA in the germline V gene. This CDR3 has 17 residues. The CDR3 DNA follows: TGTGCCAGCAGCTTCCCCTGGGGGCAGGCTAGCTCCTACGAGCAGTACTTC. The encoded protein is CASSFPWGQASSYEQYF.

The chain has TRBV5-6 and TRBJ1-1, with 8 bases aligning to TRBD1. CDR3 size: 15 residues. Looked up from germline, CDR1 is SGHDT and CDR2 is YYEEEE. With 1 base clipped from V and 5 bases from J, the junction kept 7 bases outside the gene matches. CDR3 sequence: CASSLSRTGWTEAFF. CDR3 nucleotide sequence: TGTGCCAGCAGCTTGAGCCGGACAGGGTGGACTGAAGCTTTCTTT.